The rows below give T cell receptor beta chains drawn from one sample of a study of blood T cell repertoires in COVID-19. TCRdb's table, derived via immunoSEQ multiplex PCR, lists solely in-frame clones and lacks some. The sample consists of approximately 210,000 clones, 82% of them appearing once. Sequencing input: PBMCs or T cells enriched from blood (not recorded which). These receptor sequences come from a woman in her sixties or seventies who had recovered from COVID-19. CDR3s include the opening cysteine and the closing phenylalanine or tryptophan. The D gene is left open where the match is weak. Clone size is shown for a subset of rows, as once, few, many or a class of expanded clone.

J	size	V	D	DNA	CDR3
TRBJ2-1	once	TRBV6-2/TRBV6-3	TRBD1	TGTGCCAGCAGTTTATTACCCGGGACAGGGGGCGCGATCTACAATGAGCAGTTCTTC	CASSLLPGTGGAIYNEQFF
TRBJ2-2	medium-sized	TRBV27	.	TGTGCCAGCAGTTGGGTAAAGTCTGCGGCCACCGGGGAGCTGTTTTTT	CASSWVKSAATGELFF
TRBJ1-4	.	TRBV5-1	TRBD1	TGCGCCAGCAGCTTAGGGATCGGACAGGGAGGGACTAATGAAAAACTGTTTTTT	CASSLGIGQGGTNEKLFF
TRBJ1-2	once	TRBV13	.	TGTGCCAGCAGCCCTTCGACAGCCGATGGCTACACCTTC	CASSPSTADGYTF
TRBJ1-3	.	TRBV25-1	.	TGTGCCAGCATATCGGCTGGAAACACCATATATTTT	CASISAGNTIYF
TRBJ1-4	.	TRBV10-3	TRBD1	TGTGCCATCAGTGAGTCATCACAGGGGGCGGCTGAAAAACTGTTTTTT	CAISESSQGAAEKLFF
TRBJ1-1	many	TRBV5-4	.	TGTGCCAGCAGCCAAGACATGACCTGGGACACTGAAGCTTTCTTT	CASSQDMTWDTEAFF
TRBJ2-2	.	TRBV7-2	TRBD1	TGTGCCAGCAGCCCTACGGCCCTCGGGACAGTCAACACCGGGGAGCTGTTTTTT	CASSPTALGTVNTGELFF
TRBJ2-5	.	TRBV5-4	.	TGTGCCAGCAGCCCGGGACTGACGAGGGAGACCCAGTACTTC	CASSPGLTRETQYF
TRBJ2-3	.	TRBV20-1	.	TGCAGTGCCGGGCATGCTGGACAATTT	CSAGHAGQF
TRBJ1-4	.	TRBV11-2	.	TGTGCCAGCAGCTTCCAGGGGCAGAGGGGAGAAAAACTGTTTTTT	CASSFQGQRGEKLFF
TRBJ2-1	.	TRBV3-1/TRBV3-2	.	TGTGCCAGCAGCGAATATGGAGGGAGCTCCTACAATGAGCAGTTCTTC	CASSEYGGSSYNEQFF
TRBJ1-2	.	TRBV5-8	.	TGTGCCAGCAGTCTCGACAGCTTGGGCTACACCTTC	CASSLDSLGYTF
TRBJ2-2	.	TRBV7-7	TRBD2	TGTGCCAGCAGCTTAAGGGCTAGCGGCACCGGGGAGCTGTTTTTT	CASSLRASGTGELFF
TRBJ1-1	.	TRBV7-9	.	TGTGCCAGCAGCTTACCCGACAGGCTTCGAGCTTTCTTT	CASSLPDRLRAFF
TRBJ1-1	.	TRBV5-1	.	TGCGCCAGCAGCTTGGCCGTGATGCTGGCTAACACTGAAGCTTTCTTT	CASSLAVMLANTEAFF
TRBJ1-3	.	TRBV5-1	.	TGCGCCAGCAGCTTGGGGGCCGGCTCTGGAAACACCATATATTTT	CASSLGAGSGNTIYF
TRBJ1-1	.	TRBV12-5	.	TGTGCTAGTGAGGCCGGCGGGTGGACTGAAGCTTTCTTT	CASEAGGWTEAFF
TRBJ2-7	few	TRBV24-1	TRBD1	TGTGCCACCAGGATCACCGGGACAGGGCTCTACGAGCAGTACTTC	CATRITGTGLYEQYF
TRBJ1-1	few	TRBV10-3	.	TGTGCCATCAGTGAGTCGGGGACTGCGAACACTGAAGCTTTCTTT	CAISESGTANTEAFF
TRBJ1-5	few	TRBV6-2/TRBV6-3	.	TGTGCCAGCAGTGACCGGCGGGTCGGCAATCAGCCCCAGCATTTT	CASSDRRVGNQPQHF
TRBJ1-2	few	TRBV7-3	.	TGTGCCAGCAGCCCCCAAACAGGGTCCAGGGATCAGAATGGCTACACCTTC	CASSPQTGSRDQNGYTF
TRBJ2-1	.	TRBV7-3	TRBD1	TGTGCCAGCAGCTCCCGGGACAGGGGGCTTGACAATGAGCAGTTCTTC	CASSSRDRGLDNEQFF
TRBJ2-3	.	TRBV4-3	TRBD2	TGCGCCAGCAGCCCAGCGCGGGGGGCCAATTCAGATACGCAGTATTTT	CASSPARGANSDTQYF
TRBJ1-5	.	TRBV7-9	.	TGTGCCAGCAGCTTTGGGCAGGGGCCAAATCAGCCCCAGCATTTT	CASSFGQGPNQPQHF
TRBJ2-6	few	TRBV7-8	TRBD1	TGTGCCAGCAGCTTAACAGGGGCTATTGGGGCCAACGTCCTGACTTTC	CASSLTGAIGANVLTF
TRBJ1-3	.	TRBV3-1/TRBV3-2	.	TGTGCCAGCAGCCCCCCAGGACAGCAAAACACCATATATTTT	CASSPPGQQNTIYF
TRBJ2-5	.	TRBV6-2/TRBV6-3	.	TGTGCCAGCAGTACCTCGACAGGACCCCCGGAGACCCAGTACTTC	CASSTSTGPPETQYF
TRBJ2-3	.	TRBV2	.	TGTGCCAGCAGTGTTTTTGAGGGGGACCGGACAGATACGCAGTATTTT	CASSVFEGDRTDTQYF
TRBJ2-7	.	TRBV6-1	.	TGTGCCAGCAGTGAACGGGGCTACGAGCAGTACTTC	CASSERGYEQYF
TRBJ1-5	.	TRBV25-1	.	TGTGCCAGCAGTGGTCCCGGCAATCAGCCCCAGCATTTT	CASSGPGNQPQHF
TRBJ1-1	.	TRBV19	.	TGTGCCAGTAGTAGGAGCCCCCTCAGGGAGAACACTGAAGCTTTCTTT	CASSRSPLRENTEAFF
TRBJ1-3	few	TRBV7-2	.	TGTGCCAGCAGCCCGGGTGGACTGTCTGGAAACACCATATATTTT	CASSPGGLSGNTIYF
TRBJ1-6	.	TRBV27	.	TGTGCCAGCAGTGTACAGAGTAATAATTCACCCCTCCACTTT	CASSVQSNNSPLHF
TRBJ1-1	.	TRBV19	TRBD1	TGTGCCAGTAAATGGGACAGGAGGAACACTGAAGCTTTCTTT	CASKWDRRNTEAFF
TRBJ2-7	once	TRBV9	TRBD2	TGTGCCAGCAACCCCACTAGCGGGGATTACGAGCAGTACTTC	CASNPTSGDYEQYF
TRBJ2-2	.	TRBV5-1	TRBD2	TGCGCCAGCAGCCCGACTAGCGGCCTTAACACCGGGGAGCTGTTTTTT	CASSPTSGLNTGELFF
TRBJ2-1	many	TRBV7-3	TRBD2	TGTGCCAGCAGCTTCGGGACTAGCGGGGGAGAGCAGTTCTTC	CASSFGTSGGEQFF
TRBJ1-1	.	TRBV6-5	TRBD1	TGTGCCAGCAGGACAGGGGGCGCAGGGGGCACTGAAGCTTTCTTT	CASRTGGAGGTEAFF
TRBJ1-5	.	TRBV12-3/TRBV12-4	.	TGTGCCAGCAGTGCAAACCGACAGGCCGGAGAGCATTTT	CASSANRQAGEHF
TRBJ2-2	.	TRBV4-2	.	TGTGCCAGCAGCCACCCCAGGTTATCCAACACCGGGGAGCTGTTTTTT	CASSHPRLSNTGELFF
TRBJ2-2	.	TRBV5-1	TRBD2	TGCGCCAGCAGCCGCGGGGGATCGAACACCGGGGAGCTGTTTTTT	CASSRGGSNTGELFF
TRBJ2-1	.	TRBV19	TRBD1	TGTGCCAGTAGTATGGGGGACAGGATAAATGAGCAGTTCTTC	CASSMGDRINEQFF
TRBJ1-2	few	TRBV2	.	TGTGCCAGCTCCGTTAGACGTGGGAGCGGCTACACCTTC	CASSVRRGSGYTF
TRBJ2-3	.	TRBV4-2	.	TGTGCCAGCAGCCAAGACCGGAAGAGGGGGGGAGATACGCAGTATTTT	CASSQDRKRGGDTQYF
TRBJ1-6	.	TRBV5-1	.	TGCGCCAGCAGCTTCTCAGGGAACTATAATTCACCCCTCCACTTT	CASSFSGNYNSPLHF
TRBJ2-7	.	TRBV7-9	TRBD2	TGTGCCAGCAGCTTAGCTCTAGCGGGCTACTCGACCTACGAGCAGTACTTC	CASSLALAGYSTYEQYF
TRBJ2-7	.	TRBV29-1	.	TGCAGCGTGCTAGCGCCCGAAAGCTCCTACGAGCAGTACTTC	CSVLAPESSYEQYF
TRBJ2-7	.	TRBV5-6	.	TGTGCCAGCAGCCGTCGGTACGAGCAGTACTTC	CASSRRYEQYF
TRBJ2-3	.	TRBV6-5	.	TGTGCCAGCAGACCTACCGCAGATACGCAGTATTTT	CASRPTADTQYF
TRBJ2-7	.	TRBV6-5	.	TGTGCCAGCAGCCGGGATCTTGCCTACGAGCAGTACTTC	CASSRDLAYEQYF